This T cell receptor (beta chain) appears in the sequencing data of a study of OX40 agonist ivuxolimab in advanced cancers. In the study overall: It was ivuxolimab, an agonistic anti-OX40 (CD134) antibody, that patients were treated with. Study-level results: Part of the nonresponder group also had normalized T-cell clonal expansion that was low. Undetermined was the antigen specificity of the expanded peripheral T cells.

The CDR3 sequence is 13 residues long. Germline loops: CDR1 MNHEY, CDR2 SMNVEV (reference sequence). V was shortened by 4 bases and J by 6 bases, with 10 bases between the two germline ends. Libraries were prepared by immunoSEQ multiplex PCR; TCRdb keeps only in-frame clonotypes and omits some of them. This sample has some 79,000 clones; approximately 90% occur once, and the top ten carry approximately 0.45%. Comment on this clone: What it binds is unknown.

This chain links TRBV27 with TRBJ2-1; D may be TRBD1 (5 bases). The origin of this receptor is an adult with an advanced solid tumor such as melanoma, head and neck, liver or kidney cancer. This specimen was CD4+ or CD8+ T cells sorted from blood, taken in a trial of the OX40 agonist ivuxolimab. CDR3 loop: CASSWQGSNEQFF. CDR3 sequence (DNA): TGTGCCAGCAGTTGGCAGGGTTCCAATGAGCAGTTCTTC.